Below are 28 T cell receptor beta chains sequenced from a single sample in a study of T cells in Graves' hyperthyroidism and ophthalmopathy. RNA transcripts served as the template for amplifying TCR beta CDR3 regions. First-round RT-PCR of the TCR CDR3 relied on the HTBI primer set. TCRdb fed the multiplex PCR reads into MiXCR, producing one record per CDR3 protein. Among 350,000 or so distinct CDR3 sequences listed, approximately 17% were seen once. Sequencing was performed on blood. All receptors come from a woman aged 25 to 39 with Graves' hyperthyroidism that later progressed to Graves' ophthalmopathy.

This clonotype was detected only a few times. The rearrangement links TRBV24-1 to TRBJ1-2; D is perhaps TRBD1 (5 bases). The length of the CDR3 is 13 residues. Trimming removed 7 bases from V and 1 base from J, with 9 bases in between. Per the germline V gene, CDR1 is KGHDR and CDR2 is SFDVKD. The DNA of the CDR3 is TGTGCCACCAGCACGACAGATAACTATGGCTACACCTTC. This gives the protein CATSTTDNYGYTF.

This clonotype has ten or more counts. The chain couples TRBV5-1 to TRBJ2-2; 7 bases map to TRBD1. CDR1 SGHRS and CDR2 YFSETQ come from the germline V gene. This CDR3 contains 13 residues. J lost 6 bases, V lost 1 base, and 0 bases had no gene match. The DNA of the CDR3 is TGCGCCAGCAGCTTGCAGGGGGCCGGGGAGCTGTTTTTT. Its translation is CASSLQGAGELFF.

This clonotype was recorded many times. This chain joins TRBV7-3 and TRBJ2-3; D ambiguous. Germline CDR1 reads SGHTA; CDR2 reads FQGTGA. Trimming pared 5 bases from V and 2 bases from J, leaving 8 bases between. CDR3 length equals 13 residues. CDR3 region: CASSPMDTDTQYF. The CDR3 bases are TGTGCCAGCAGCCCCATGGACACAGATACGCAGTATTTT.

This clonotype was counted ten times or more. V gene TRBV19 combines with J gene TRBJ2-2; 7 bases align to TRBD2. The CDR3 runs 15 residues. The ends lost 10 bases at V and 0 bases at J; junction bases unmatched: 8. CDR1 and CDR2 from the germline V gene are LNHDA and SQIVND (reference sequence). The CDR3 DNA follows: TGTGCCACCCACTCACTAGCGACGAACACCGGGGAGCTGTTTTTT. This translates into CATHSLATNTGELFF. Drawing the rest from reference TRBV19 and TRBJ2-2, the complete variable domain is DGGITQSPKYLFRKEGQNVTLSCEQNLNHDAMYWYRQDPGQGLRLIYYSQIVNDFQKGDIAEGYSVSREKKESFPLTVTSAQKNPTAFYLCATHSLATNTGELFFGEGSRLTVL.

A word on this clonotype: Since a much larger clone is just one base distant, this may be a read error. The rearrangement links TRBV7-2 to TRBJ1-1; D is perhaps TRBD1 (5 bases). This CDR3 contains 16 residues. The germline V gene has CDR1 SGHTA and CDR2 FQGNSA. In nucleotides, the CDR3 is TGTGCCAGCGGCTTGGCGATTGGAGGGGCCGCGGGTAAAGCTTTCTTT. This encodes CASGLAIGGAAGKAFF.

Details on this clonotype: A single base separates this from a much larger clone, so it may be a read error. This chain links TRBV28 with TRBJ2-5, with TRBD1 as a possible D gene (6 bases). Per the germline V gene, CDR1 is MDHEN and CDR2 is SYDVKM. This CDR3 is 14 amino acids long. V lost 3 bases, J lost 1 base, and 9 bases lay in between. The CDR3 DNA reads as TGTGCCAGCAGTTTCGGACAGACCCAAGAGACCCAGTACTTC. Translated, it gives CASSFGQTQETQYF.

This clonotype was seen at least ten times. The chain couples TRBV11-2 to TRBJ2-5, with D unresolved. The germline V gene has CDR1 SGHAT and CDR2 FQNNGV. The CDR3 spans 15 residues. V lost 0 bases, J lost 9 bases, and 17 bases lay in between. The CDR3 region is CASSLEAGRVRAQYF. The CDR3 nucleotides read TGTGCCAGCAGCTTAGAAGCAGGCCGGGTTCGGGCCCAGTACTTC. Complete variable domain (other parts from reference TRBV11-2 and TRBJ2-5): EAGVAQSPRYKIIEKRQSVAFWCNPISGHATLYWYQQILGQGPKLLIQFQNNGVVDDSQLPKDRFSAERLKGVDSTLKIQPAKLEDSAVYLCASSLEAGRVRAQYFGPGTRLLVL.

As concerns this clonotype: A much bigger clone sits one base away, suggesting this may be a read error. V and J are TRBV11-2 and TRBJ1-3, with 8 positions matching TRBD1. V lost 5 bases to trimming and J lost 4 bases; unmatched junction nucleotides: 10. CDR3 size: 16 residues. The V gene's germline CDR1 is SGHAT and CDR2 FQNNGV. In DNA form, the CDR3 reads TGTGCCAGCAGCGCGACACTCAGACAGGGGGGAAACACCATATATTTT. Its translation: CASSATLRQGGNTIYF.

This clonotype was seen many times. The chain links TRBV11-2 to TRBJ2-3; 11 bases match TRBD2. The V gene's germline CDR1 is SGHAT and CDR2 FQNNGV. This CDR3 is built from 13 residues. V lost 0 bases to trimming and J lost 13 bases; unmatched junction nucleotides: 3. The CDR3 loop reads CASSLDPGLAEYF. The CDR3 coding sequence is TGTGCCAGCAGCTTAGACCCGGGACTAGCGGAGTATTTT.

The chain employs TRBV3-1 and TRBJ1-2; 9 bases match TRBD1. J was trimmed by 1 base and V by 5 bases; bases with no gene match: 2. The CDR3 is 14 amino acids. Germline CDR1 is LGHDT and CDR2 is YNNKEL (reference sequence). In DNA form, the CDR3 reads TGTGCCAGCAGCAACAGGGGGCTTAACTATGGCTACACCTTC. It codes for CASSNRGLNYGYTF.

As DNA, the CDR3 is TGTGCCAGCAGTTTATATACAGGTACCAGATACTACGAGCAGTACTTC. Residues: CASSLYTGTRYYEQYF. The chain links TRBV27 to TRBJ2-7, with D tentatively TRBD1 (5 bases). The germline V gene has CDR1 MNHEY and CDR2 SMNVEV (reference sequence). Trimming removed 1 base at V and 3 bases at J, with 16 bases between. This CDR3 spans 16 amino acids.

CDR3 region: CASRDRSGGYTF. The CDR3 nucleotides read TGTGCCAGCAGGGACAGGTCTGGTGGCTACACCTTC. The chain has TRBV19 and TRBJ1-2, with 8 bases that match TRBD1. The V gene end was trimmed by 9 bases and the J gene end by 7 bases; junction bases not matched to a gene: 7. CDR1 is LNHDA, CDR2 SQIVND, per germline (reference sequence). The CDR3 is 12 amino acids.

This chain uses TRBV27 with TRBJ1-5; possibly TRBD1 for D (5 bases). V was clipped by 6 bases and J by 7 bases, with 16 bases between them. The CDR3 runs 14 residues. CDR1 is MNHEY, CDR2 SMNVEV, per germline (reference sequence). CDR3 amino acids: CASSQAGGGQPQHF. CDR3 DNA: TGTGCCAGCAGCCAGGCGGGGGGTGGACAGCCCCAGCATTTT.

This clonotype showed up many times. This chain connects TRBV5-1 to TRBJ2-3; 11 bases agree with TRBD2. The CDR3 has 15 amino acids. V shed 4 bases and J 5 bases; nucleotides not matched to a gene: 6. CDR1 is SGHRS, CDR2 YFSETQ, per germline. The CDR3 coding sequence is TGCGCCAGCAGCGCGGGACTAGCGGATAGAGATACGCAGTATTTT. Protein sequence: CASSAGLADRDTQYF.

The V call is TRBV7-3, the J call TRBJ2-5; 9 bases line up with TRBD2. The CDR3 totals 16 residues. From germline, CDR1 is SGHTA and CDR2 FQGTGA. J gave up 5 bases and V 5 bases, and 12 bases lay outside the gene matches. The CDR3 loop reads CASSPQREAGDETQYF. CDR3 DNA sequence: TGTGCCAGCAGCCCTCAGCGGGAGGCGGGGGATGAGACCCAGTACTTC.

This clonotype was observed many times. The chain has TRBV29-1 and TRBJ1-1; 7 nucleotides agree with TRBD1. Germline CDR1 SQVTM, CDR2 ANQGSEA. With V trimmed by 7 bases and J by 0 bases, 2 bases remained unmatched. The CDR3 has 12 amino acids. CDR3 residues: CSAGQMNTEAFF. The CDR3 DNA follows: TGCAGCGCGGGACAGATGAACACTGAAGCTTTCTTT.

This clonotype was seen many times. V gene TRBV7-9 combines with J gene TRBJ2-1; 8 bases line up with TRBD1. CDR1 and CDR2 from the germline V gene are SEHNR and FQNEAQ (reference sequence). V gave up 4 bases and J gave up 4 bases; unmatched junction bases: 9. The length of the CDR3 is 16 residues. CDR3 nucleotides: TGTGCCAGCAGCTCCTCCGGGACAGGCAGTTACAATGAGCAGTTCTTC. Translated: CASSSSGTGSYNEQFF.

This clonotype was detected a few times. V and J are TRBV19 and TRBJ2-3, with a possible D match to TRBD2 (5 bases). CDR1 LNHDA and CDR2 SQIVND come from the germline V gene (reference sequence). CDR3 length equals 15 residues. Trimming shortened V by 4 bases and J by 2 bases, and 13 bases separated the two germline ends. This chain's CDR3 is CASSTLRGHTDTQYF. The CDR3 nucleotides are TGTGCCAGTAGTACCCTCCGAGGGCACACAGATACGCAGTATTTT.

This chain links TRBV5-1 with TRBJ2-1; D not resolved. V gave up 2 bases and J gave up 6 bases, with 9 bases separating them. This CDR3 comprises 13 residues. The germline CDR1 and CDR2 sequences are SGHRS and YFSETQ. In nucleotides, the CDR3 is TGCGCCAGCAGCTTAGGCCTAATCAATGAGCAGTTCTTC. Its protein product is CASSLGLINEQFF.

The chain links TRBV25-1 to TRBJ1-1; weak D call: TRBD1 (5 bases). The CDR3 sequence is 15 residues long. CDR1 and CDR2 (germline): MGHDK, SYGVNS. The ends were cut back, 4 bases at V and 0 bases at J, with 12 bases in the middle. CDR3: CASSAWGRMNTEAFF. The CDR3 DNA reads TGTGCCAGCAGTGCGTGGGGCAGGATGAACACTGAAGCTTTCTTT.

This clonotype was seen a handful of times. The chain has TRBV9 and TRBJ1-1; the D gene is possibly TRBD1 (6 bases). CDR3 length: 14 amino acids. The germline CDR1 and CDR2 sequences are SGDLS and YYNGEE. V was cut by 2 bases and J by 5 bases, with 13 bases left in between. The CDR3 sequence is CASSVEGGKTEAFF. CDR3 nucleotides: TGTGCCAGCAGCGTGGAGGGGGGCAAGACTGAAGCTTTCTTT.

This clonotype was observed many times. The CDR3 here is CATSDPATNDGYGYTF. The CDR3 region has the DNA TGTGCCACCAGTGACCCCGCAACTAACGACGGCTATGGCTACACCTTC. The chain has TRBV24-1 and TRBJ1-2, with D hard to call. The CDR3 contains 16 residues. Deletions cut 4 bases from V and 4 bases from J, with 18 bases between. Germline CDR1 and CDR2: KGHDR and SFDVKD.

This clonotype was counted ten times or more. The CDR3 protein is CASSLLSLGNSPLHF. For the CDR3, the DNA is TGTGCCAGCAGTTTATTATCTTTGGGAAATTCACCCCTCCACTTT. V is TRBV27 and J is TRBJ1-6; D gene unclear. Trimming stripped 1 base from V and 7 bases from J, with 11 bases between. Germline values: CDR1 MNHEY, CDR2 SMNVEV (reference sequence). The CDR3 covers 15 residues.

This rearrangement joins TRBV27 to TRBJ2-1, with D perhaps TRBD2 (6 bases). The CDR3 runs 15 residues. Germline-derived CDR1 and CDR2 are MNHEY and SMNVEV (reference sequence). V lost 4 bases, J lost 7 bases, and 17 bases lay in between. The CDR3 sequence is CASSSTLGLLNEQFF. The CDR3 DNA reads TGTGCCAGCAGTTCTACTCTCGGACTATTAAATGAGCAGTTCTTC.

This clonotype has a count of ten or more. The chain is built from TRBV12-3 or TRBV12-4 and TRBJ2-7; D gene ambiguous. The V gene lost 3 bases and the J gene lost 0 bases, with 9 bases spanning the gap. This CDR3 is built from 14 residues. The CDR3 sequence is CASSFIGHSYEQYF. The CDR3 DNA follows: TGTGCCAGCAGTTTTATAGGTCACTCCTACGAGCAGTACTTC.

At least ten counts were recorded for this clonotype. This sequence joins TRBV28 and TRBJ2-7, with 7 bases that match TRBD1. V was pared by 6 bases and J by 5 bases, with 7 bases of the junction left unmatched. The CDR3 runs 13 residues. Germline V lookup: CDR1 MDHEN, CDR2 SYDVKM. The CDR3 protein is CASSPRQGDEQYF. The CDR3 DNA reads TGTGCCAGCAGCCCCAGACAGGGAGACGAGCAGTACTTC.

V is TRBV2 and J is TRBJ2-5; 10 nucleotides line up with TRBD2. With 5 bases clipped from V and 3 bases from J, the junction kept 9 bases outside the gene matches. The CDR3 has 16 amino acids. CDR1 and CDR2 (germline): SNHLY, FYNNEI. The CDR3 coding sequence is TGTGCCAGCAGTTCCCCAGGACTAGCGGCAAAAGAGACCCAGTACTTC. Residues: CASSSPGLAAKETQYF.

This clonotype was seen many times. This chain connects TRBV28 to TRBJ2-5, with 15 bases lining up with TRBD2. The length of the CDR3 is 16 residues. V lost 4 bases, J lost 7 bases, and 7 bases stayed unmatched. Germline assignment: CDR1 MDHEN and CDR2 SYDVKM. The CDR3, as DNA: TGTGCCAGCAGTTCCCGGACTAGCGGGAGGGGCGGGACCCAGTACTTC. The encoded protein is CASSSRTSGRGGTQYF.